These 10 T cell receptor beta chains came from one sample sequenced in a study of glioma-infiltrating T cells. Amplification of TCR alpha and beta CDR3 regions from RNA used iRepertoire nested multiplex PCR. TCRdb reprocessed the multiplex PCR reads via MiXCR and lists one record per CDR3 protein. The sample lists 85,000 to 110,000 distinct CDR3 sequences; 25% to 35% were seen once. The material sequenced was glioma tissue, nonneoplastic brain tissue, or PBMCs (not recorded which). The receptor source for this set is a human donor with low-grade glioma or glioblastoma, undergoing nonglioma brain surgery, or in good health (not recorded which).

Notes on this clonotype: This may be a read error: a much more frequent sequence differs by one nucleotide. The chain recombines TRBV20-1 with TRBJ2-2; 10 positions agree with TRBD1. Germline V gene sequence: CDR1 DFQATT, CDR2 SNEGSKA (reference sequence). The CDR3 consists of 16 residues. Germline trimming cut 6 bases from V and 10 bases from J; bases unmatched to any gene: 17. This CDR3 is CSAPILDRGKIVELFF. In DNA, the CDR3 is TGCAGTGCACCCATATTGGACAGGGGGAAGATCGTGGAGCTGTTTTTT.

This clonotype was picked up many times. The rearrangement joins TRBV4-3 to TRBJ1-1, with unresolved D. The CDR3 contains 14 residues. The V gene's germline CDR1 is LGHNA and CDR2 YSLEER. V was cut by 1 base and J by 5 bases, with 11 bases left in between. This chain's CDR3 is CASSQGGGRTEAFF. CDR3 bases: TGCGCCAGCAGCCAAGGGGGAGGGAGGACTGAAGCTTTCTTT.

This clonotype was seen more than once but under ten times. J is TRBJ2-7 and V is TRBV5-1; 10 bases align to TRBD1. The CDR3 spans 14 residues. The germline gives CDR1 SGHRS, CDR2 YFSETQ. J was trimmed by 6 bases and V by 4 bases; bases with no gene match: 7. The CDR3 nucleotides are TGCGCCAGCAGCACTGGGACAGGGGTACTCGAGCAGTACTTC. Encoded protein: CASSTGTGVLEQYF.

The chain recombines TRBV5-1 with TRBJ2-2; 8 nucleotides align to TRBD1. The CDR3 sequence is 14 residues long. The V gene's germline CDR1 is SGHRS and CDR2 YFSETQ. V lost 4 bases, J lost 6 bases, and 5 bases stayed unmatched. In nucleotides, the CDR3 is TGCGCCAGCAGCGTAAAGACAGGGGCCGGGGAGCTGTTTTTT. Amino acids: CASSVKTGAGELFF.

This clonotype was counted between two and nine times. The V gene is TRBV19, the J gene TRBJ1-5, with 7 bases aligning to TRBD1. The V and J ends lost 3 bases and 1 base, in that order; junction bases with no gene match: 3. The germline CDR1 and CDR2 sequences are LNHDA and SQIVND (reference sequence). The CDR3 is made up of 15 amino acids. CDR3 in amino acids: CASSMGGQSNQPQHF. The DNA of the CDR3 is TGTGCCAGTAGTATGGGGGGACAGAGCAATCAGCCCCAGCATTTT. Together with reference TRBV19 and TRBJ1-5, the CDR3 gives the full variable domain: DGGITQSPKYLFRKEGQNVTLSCEQNLNHDAMYWYRQDPGQGLRLIYYSQIVNDFQKGDIAEGYSVSREKKESFPLTVTSAQKNPTAFYLCASSMGGQSNQPQHFGDGTRLSIL.

Ten or more counts support this clonotype. The chain is built from TRBV6-1 and TRBJ2-5, with 8 bases that match TRBD1. V lost 6 bases to trimming and J lost 5 bases; unmatched junction nucleotides: 5. CDR3 size: 13 residues. Germline CDR1 and CDR2: MNHNS and SASEGT. The CDR3 is CASSPRTGETQYF. CDR3 coding DNA: TGTGCCAGCAGCCCCCGGACAGGGGAGACCCAGTACTTC.

Note on this clonotype: This could be a read error, since a much larger clone is one nucleotide away. The chain employs TRBV2 and TRBJ1-1; D uncertain. Per germline, CDR1 SNHLY and CDR2 FYNNEI. This CDR3 spans 15 amino acids. With 6 bases removed from V and 1 base from J, the gap between germline ends came to 15 bases. The DNA for the CDR3 is TGTGCCAGCAGCCTTACCGAGACACCGAACACTGAAGCTTTCTTT. Amino acids: CASSLTETPNTEAFF.

The rearrangement joins TRBV19 to TRBJ2-3; D not certain. V was shortened by 3 bases and J by 9 bases, with 13 bases between the two germline ends. The length of the CDR3 is 13 residues. The V gene's germline CDR1 is LNHDA and CDR2 SQIVND (reference sequence). The CDR3 bases are TGTGCCAGTAGTATGGGAATGGAGTACACGCAGTATTTT. This encodes CASSMGMEYTQYF. The entire variable domain, with the rest obtained from reference TRBV19 and TRBJ2-3, is as follows: DGGITQSPKYLFRKEGQNVTLSCEQNLNHDAMYWYRQDPGQGLRLIYYSQIVNDFQKGDIAEGYSVSREKKESFPLTVTSAQKNPTAFYLCASSMGMEYTQYFGPGTRLTVL.

This clonotype was counted at least ten times. The chain combines TRBV4-3 with TRBJ1-2; no reliable D call. Deletions cut 0 bases from V and 5 bases from J, with 7 bases between. The V gene's germline CDR1 is LGHNA and CDR2 YSLEER. The CDR3 contains 13 residues. The CDR3 reads CASSQDGRYGYTF. CDR3 sequence (DNA): TGCGCCAGCAGCCAAGATGGAAGGTATGGCTACACCTTC.

Of note for this clonotype: A junction boundary mismatches the germline segment, possibly from a read error. The rearrangement uses TRBV2 and TRBJ2-2; 9 bases fit TRBD2. This CDR3 spans 15 amino acids. CDR1 and CDR2 (germline): SNHLY, FYNNEI. The CDR3 sequence: CASRESGGYTEELFF. Here the CDR3 DNA reads TGTGCCAGCAGGGAAAGCGGGGGGTACACCGAGGAGCTGTTTTTT.